One and the same sample provided the 24 T cell receptor beta chains below, sequenced in a study of shared clonotypes between healthy human individuals. TCRdb keeps only in-frame clones here, not all; method: immunoSEQ multiplex PCR. The table includes approximately 1,000,000 clones, 70% to 80% detected once. The sample taken for sequencing was memory CD4+ T cells from PBMCs. The subset: CD45RA-negative fraction. These receptors came from a man aged 18 to 30 in good health. Some clones in this sample may be carry-over from other donors' samples.

This clone has more than one count but fewer than ten. This chain joins TRBV11-3 and TRBJ2-2; D is ambiguous. Germline lookup yields CDR1 SGHNT and CDR2 YENEEA. Trimming cost V 5 bases and J 0 bases, with 13 bases left between them. The CDR3 has 16 residues. The CDR3 DNA sequence: TGTGCCAGCAGCCCAGAGGTACAGACGAACACCGGGGAGCTGTTTTTT. This sequence encodes CASSPEVQTNTGELFF.

The genes are TRBV28 and TRBJ2-2; D possibly corresponds to TRBD1 (5 bases). V was cut by 9 bases and J by 1 base, with 15 bases left in between. The CDR3 extends over 15 amino acids. Germline V gene data show CDR1 as MDHEN and CDR2 as SYDVKM. CDR3 DNA: TGTGCCAGTGGGATGACCGGACAGAACACCGGGGAGCTGTTTTTT. Its translation is CASGMTGQNTGELFF. The full variable domain, rest sourced from reference TRBV28 and TRBJ2-2, is DVKVTQSSRYLVKRTGEKVFLECVQDMDHENMFWYRQDPGLGLRLIYFSYDVKMKEKGDIPEGYSVSREKKERFSLILESASTNQTSMYLCASGMTGQNTGELFFGEGSRLTVL.

In regard to this clone: Germline and junction disagree at one end, which may indicate a read error. The chain recombines TRBV9 with TRBJ1-1; 7 bases fit TRBD1. The CDR3 has 15 residues. Germline CDR1 is SGDLS and CDR2 is YYNGEE. The CDR3 coding sequence is TGTGCCAGCTGCGTAGGGAGACAGGGCCATTCTGAAGCTCTCTTT. Encoded protein: CASCVGRQGHSEALF.

The chain is built from TRBV10-3 and TRBJ1-5, with D perhaps matching TRBD1 (5 bases). The CDR3 is 12 residues long. CDR1 ENHRY and CDR2 SYGVKD come from the germline V gene. With 4 bases removed from V and 7 bases from J, the gap between germline ends came to 8 bases. The CDR3 sequence is CAISGGSQPQHF. The CDR3 coding sequence is TGTGCCATCAGTGGGGGGAGCCAGCCCCAGCATTTT.

As regards this clone: A much larger clone is a single base away; this may be a read error. Within the sample, other DNA sequences also encode this same CDR3. The chain couples TRBV2 to TRBJ1-1; D might be TRBD1 (6 bases). The V gene's germline CDR1 is SNHLY and CDR2 FYNNEI. The CDR3 runs 12 residues. Here the CDR3 DNA reads TGTGCAAGCAGTGGAGGGGGCACTGAAGCTTTCTTT. Its protein is CASSGGGTEAFF.

This clone was seen a handful of times. The chain has TRBV28 and TRBJ2-2, with D unresolved. The germline CDR1 and CDR2 sequences are MDHEN and SYDVKM. With 2 bases removed from V and 6 bases from J, the gap between germline ends came to 10 bases. CDR3 length: 14 amino acids. This chain's CDR3 is CASSLSLPAGELFF. The CDR3 coding sequence is TGTGCCAGCAGTTTAAGCCTCCCTGCCGGGGAGCTGTTTTTT.

The chain carries TRBV5-1 and TRBJ2-5; the D gene is possibly TRBD1 (5 bases). Germline assignment: CDR1 SGHRS and CDR2 YFSETQ. V lost 2 bases and J lost 5, with 10 bases in between. This CDR3 is 13 amino acids long. The CDR3 DNA is TGCGCCAGCAGCTTTGAAGGGGTCGAGACCCAGTACTTC. It yields the protein CASSFEGVETQYF.

This clone was seen a few times. The same CDR3 can be traced to other DNA sequences in this sample. The V and J genes are TRBV2 and TRBJ2-6; D ambiguous. Germline CDR1 SNHLY, CDR2 FYNNEI. The CDR3 spans 15 residues. V lost 0 bases, J lost 0 bases, and 3 bases lay in between. CDR3 nucleotide sequence: TGTGCCAGCAGTGAAGCCCTCTCTGGGGCCAACGTCCTGACTTTC. It encodes CASSEALSGANVLTF.

The chain is built from TRBV7-9 and TRBJ2-2; possibly TRBD2 for D (5 bases). Germline-derived CDR1 and CDR2 are SEHNR and FQNEAQ (reference sequence). The CDR3 totals 15 residues. The V gene lost 6 bases and the J gene lost 0 bases, with 11 bases spanning the gap. The CDR3 loop reads CASRKADPNTGELFF. The CDR3 region has the DNA TGTGCCAGCAGGAAAGCGGACCCGAACACCGGGGAGCTGTTTTTT.

This sequence joins TRBV6-5 and TRBJ1-5; D perhaps matches TRBD1 (5 bases). Germline CDR1 reads MNHEY; CDR2 reads SVGAGI. The CDR3 runs to 14 residues. V gave up 8 bases and J gave up 2 bases, with 13 bases separating them. The CDR3 DNA sequence: TGTGCCAGCGGATCAGGGTATGGCAATCAGCCCCAGCATTTT. Encoded protein: CASGSGYGNQPQHF.

This chain connects TRBV27 to TRBJ2-7; 11 bases match TRBD2. This CDR3 region has 16 residues. The V gene's germline CDR1 is MNHEY and CDR2 SMNVEV (reference sequence). The V and J ends lost 2 bases and 6 bases, in that order; junction bases with no gene match: 9. The CDR3 loop is CASSLKLAGDGSEQYF. CDR3 in DNA: TGTGCCAGCAGTTTAAAACTAGCGGGAGATGGGTCCGAGCAGTACTTC.

This clone has a single count. The chain links TRBV5-1 to TRBJ2-1; TRBD1 or TRBD2 may be the D gene (6 bases each). V lost 4 bases to trimming and J lost 3 bases, with 14 bases between them. This CDR3 has 15 residues. CDR1 SGHRS and CDR2 YFSETQ come from the germline V gene. The CDR3 loop is CASSQEGGFYNEQFF. CDR3 sequence (DNA): TGCGCCAGCAGCCAGGAGGGGGGCTTCTACAATGAGCAGTTCTTC.

The chain has TRBV10-3 and TRBJ1-1; D gene uncertain. Trimming shortened V by 0 bases and J by 6 bases, and 8 bases separated the two germline ends. The CDR3 is 13 residues long. CDR1 is ENHRY, CDR2 SYGVKD, per germline. Written as DNA, the CDR3 is TGTGCCATCAGTGAGTCGGTGACGGCTGAAGCTTTCTTT. It is translated as CAISESVTAEAFF.

The rearrangement joins TRBV5-1 to TRBJ2-5; D not certain. Trimming took off 0 bases at V and 2 bases at J, with 8 bases between the two ends. The CDR3 runs 14 residues. In germline, CDR1 is SGHRS, CDR2 YFSETQ. The CDR3 sequence: CASSLGTEQETQYF. Here the CDR3 DNA reads TGCGCCAGCAGCTTGGGGACGGAGCAAGAGACCCAGTACTTC. The variable domain in full, completed from reference TRBV5-1 and TRBJ2-5, reads KAGVTQTPRYLIKTRGQQVTLSCSPISGHRSVSWYQQTPGQGLQFLFEYFSETQRNKGNFPGRFSGRQFSNSRSEMNVSTLELGDSALYLCASSLGTEQETQYFGPGTRLLVL.

The chain has TRBV27 and TRBJ2-7, with D perhaps matching TRBD1 (5 bases). This CDR3 spans 13 amino acids. V shed 10 bases and J shed 2 bases, with 15 bases lying between them. Germline V lookup: CDR1 MNHEY, CDR2 SMNVEV (reference sequence). CDR3 region: CATGQGVTYEQYF. The CDR3 region has the DNA TGTGCCACCGGACAAGGGGTAACCTACGAGCAGTACTTC.

This clone was observed a few times. Since a much larger clone is just one base distant, this may be a read error. The sample holds other DNA sequences that translate to the same CDR3. This chain links TRBV9 with TRBJ1-5, with 7 bases that match TRBD1. Germline lookup yields CDR1 SGDLS and CDR2 YYNGEE. J was trimmed by 2 bases and V by 3 bases; bases with no gene match: 2. The CDR3 length is 14 residues. CDR3 in amino acids: CASSATGGNQPQHF. DNA of the CDR3: TGTGCCAGCAGCGCCACAGGGGGCAATCAGCCCCAGCATTTT.

This clone was seen only a few times. V usage is TRBV29-1 and J usage is TRBJ1-1, with 8 positions matching TRBD1. Germline-derived CDR1 and CDR2 are SQVTM and ANQGSEA. V was pared by 6 bases and J by 2 bases, with 8 bases of the junction left unmatched. The CDR3 runs 14 residues. The CDR3 DNA follows: TGCAGCGTCCCCAGGGGGCGAGGTAACACTGAAGCTTTCTTT. Protein product: CSVPRGRGNTEAFF.

The J gene is TRBJ2-5, the V gene TRBV5-1; the match to TRBD1 covers 7 bases. The CDR3 totals 15 residues. With V trimmed by 4 bases and J by 3 bases, 9 bases remained unmatched. Germline V lookup: CDR1 SGHRS, CDR2 YFSETQ. The CDR3 sequence: CASSLLRDSKETQYF. In DNA form, the CDR3 reads TGCGCCAGCAGCCTCCTCCGGGACAGTAAAGAGACCCAGTACTTC.

The gene calls are TRBV5-8 and TRBJ1-2; D unresolved. This CDR3 contains 15 residues. Per the germline V gene, CDR1 is SGHTS and CDR2 is YDEGEE. Trimming pared 4 bases from V and 2 bases from J, leaving 15 bases between. The CDR3 protein is CASSQQYTENYGYTF. CDR3 sequence (DNA): TGTGCCAGCAGCCAACAATATACAGAGAACTATGGCTACACCTTC.

This chain joins TRBV20-1 and TRBJ2-7; no clear D gene. Germline V gene sequence: CDR1 DFQATT, CDR2 SNEGSKA (reference sequence). The CDR3 length is 11 residues. V lost 5 bases and J 6 bases, leaving 11 bases between the germline ends. This chain's CDR3 is CSAPVQVEQYF. DNA of the CDR3: TGCAGTGCTCCCGTTCAAGTCGAGCAGTACTTC.

This sequence joins TRBV5-1 and TRBJ2-1; TRBD2 is a possible D gene (6 bases). The CDR3 spans 12 residues. The germline CDR1 and CDR2 sequences are SGHRS and YFSETQ. Trimming took 1 base from V and 8 from J, leaving 7 bases between them. The chain's CDR3 is CASSLPGDEQFF. The CDR3 DNA reads as TGCGCCAGCAGCTTGCCGGGGGATGAGCAGTTCTTC.

This chain links TRBV5-1 with TRBJ1-2; D is perhaps TRBD1 (5 bases). CDR1 is SGHRS, CDR2 YFSETQ, per germline. Trimming took 5 bases from V and 3 from J, leaving 11 bases between them. This CDR3 comprises 13 residues. CDR3 DNA: TGCGCCAGCAGAAGGGACTTCGACTATGGCTACACCTTC. It specifies CASRRDFDYGYTF.

The rearrangement uses TRBV29-1 and TRBJ2-7; 8 bases line up with TRBD1. The junction had 11 bases not matched to a gene; V was cut back by 7 bases and J by 6 bases. Germline V gene lookup returns CDR1 SQVTM and CDR2 ANQGSEA. CDR3 length equals 13 residues. CDR3 nucleotide sequence: TGCAGCGCAAACAGGGGGAGAGAGGGCGAGCAGTACTTC. Translated: CSANRGREGEQYF.

This chain connects TRBV2 to TRBJ1-5; 8 bases agree with TRBD1. Germline-derived CDR1 and CDR2 are SNHLY and FYNNEI. CDR3 size: 16 residues. J gave up 3 bases and V 6 bases, and 10 bases lay outside the gene matches. DNA for the CDR3: TGTGCCAGCAGCGCCGGACAGGGAAGCAACAATCAGCCCCAGCATTTT. Translation: CASSAGQGSNNQPQHF.